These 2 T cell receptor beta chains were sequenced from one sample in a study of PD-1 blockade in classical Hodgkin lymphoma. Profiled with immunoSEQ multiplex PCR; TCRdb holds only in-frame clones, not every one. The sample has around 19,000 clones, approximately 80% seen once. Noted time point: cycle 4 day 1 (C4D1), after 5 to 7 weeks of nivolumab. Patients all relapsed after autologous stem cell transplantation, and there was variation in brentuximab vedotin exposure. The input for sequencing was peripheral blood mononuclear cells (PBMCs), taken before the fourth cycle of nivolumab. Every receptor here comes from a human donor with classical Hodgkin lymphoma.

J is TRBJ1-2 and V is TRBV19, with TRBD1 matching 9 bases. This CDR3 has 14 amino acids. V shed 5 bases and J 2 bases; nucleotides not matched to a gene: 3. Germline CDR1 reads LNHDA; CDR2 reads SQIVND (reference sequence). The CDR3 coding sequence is TGTGCCAGTAGTCCCGGACAGGGGAACTATGGCTACACCTTC. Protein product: CASSPGQGNYGYTF.

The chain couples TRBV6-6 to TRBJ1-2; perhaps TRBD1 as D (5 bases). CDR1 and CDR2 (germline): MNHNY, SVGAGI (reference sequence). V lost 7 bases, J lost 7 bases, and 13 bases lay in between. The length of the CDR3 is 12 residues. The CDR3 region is CASIPSRGGYTF. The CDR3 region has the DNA TGTGCCAGCATTCCTTCGAGGGGTGGCTACACCTTC.